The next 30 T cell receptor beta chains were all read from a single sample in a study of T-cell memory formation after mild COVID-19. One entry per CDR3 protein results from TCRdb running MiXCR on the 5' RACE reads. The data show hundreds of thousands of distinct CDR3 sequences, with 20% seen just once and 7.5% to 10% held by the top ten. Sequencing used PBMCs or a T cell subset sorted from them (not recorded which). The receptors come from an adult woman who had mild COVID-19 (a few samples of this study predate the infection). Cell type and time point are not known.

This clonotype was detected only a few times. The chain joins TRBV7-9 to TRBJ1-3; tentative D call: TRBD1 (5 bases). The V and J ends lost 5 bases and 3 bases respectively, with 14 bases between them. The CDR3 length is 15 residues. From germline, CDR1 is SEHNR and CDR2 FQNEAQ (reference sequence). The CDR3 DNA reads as TGTGCCAGCAGCCAACTAGACAGTTTTGGAAACACCATATATTTT. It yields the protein CASSQLDSFGNTIYF.

CDR3 nucleotide sequence: TGTGCCAGCAGTGAATATCGGTCCGCCGGACTGAACACTGAAGCTTTCTTT. It is translated as CASSEYRSAGLNTEAFF. The chain employs TRBV25-1 and TRBJ1-1; D remains unclear. Deletions cut 0 bases from V and 0 bases from J, with 14 bases between. The CDR3 is made up of 17 amino acids. Germline V gene sequence: CDR1 MGHDK, CDR2 SYGVNS.

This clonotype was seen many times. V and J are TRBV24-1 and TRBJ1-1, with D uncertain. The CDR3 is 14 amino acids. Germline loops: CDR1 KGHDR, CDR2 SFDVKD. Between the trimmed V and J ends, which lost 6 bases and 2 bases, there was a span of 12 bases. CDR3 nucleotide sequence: TGTGCCACCAGTAATGGGGTGGGAAACACTGAAGCTTTCTTT. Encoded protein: CATSNGVGNTEAFF.

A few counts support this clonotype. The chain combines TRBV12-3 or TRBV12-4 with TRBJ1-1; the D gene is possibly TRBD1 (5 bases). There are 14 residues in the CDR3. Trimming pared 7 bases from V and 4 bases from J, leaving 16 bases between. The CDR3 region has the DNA TGTGCCAGCACCCAAGGTGGGGGTGGCACTGAAGCTTTCTTT. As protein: CASTQGGGGTEAFF.

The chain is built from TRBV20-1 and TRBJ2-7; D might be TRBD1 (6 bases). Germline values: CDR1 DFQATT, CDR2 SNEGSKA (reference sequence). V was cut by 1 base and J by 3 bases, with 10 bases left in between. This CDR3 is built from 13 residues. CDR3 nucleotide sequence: TGCAGTGCTAGAGCTGGGGGCATCTACGAGCAGTACTTC. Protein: CSARAGGIYEQYF.

Here the CDR3 DNA reads TGTGCCACCAGCTTGAAGGGGCCCGGTCAGCCCCAGCATTTT. The encoded protein is CATSLKGPGQPQHF. The chain uses TRBV24-1 and TRBJ1-5; weak D call: TRBD1 (5 bases). Between the trimmed V and J ends, which lost 7 bases and 6 bases, there was a span of 15 bases. Germline V gene data show CDR1 as KGHDR and CDR2 as SFDVKD. This CDR3 has 14 amino acids.

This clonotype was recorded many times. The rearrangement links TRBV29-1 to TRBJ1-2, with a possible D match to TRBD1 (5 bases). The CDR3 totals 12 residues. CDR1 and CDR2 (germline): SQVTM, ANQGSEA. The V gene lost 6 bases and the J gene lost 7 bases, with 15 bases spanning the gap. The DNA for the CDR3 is TGCAGCGTCTTTCGGCAGGGTGGTGGCTACACCTTC. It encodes CSVFRQGGGYTF.

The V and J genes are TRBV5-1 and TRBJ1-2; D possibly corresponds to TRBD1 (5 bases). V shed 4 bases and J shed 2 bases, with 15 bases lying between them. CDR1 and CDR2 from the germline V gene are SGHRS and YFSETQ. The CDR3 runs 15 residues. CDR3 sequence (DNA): TGCGCCAGCAGCCCCCGACGGGGGGAGAACTATGGCTACACCTTC. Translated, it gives CASSPRRGENYGYTF.

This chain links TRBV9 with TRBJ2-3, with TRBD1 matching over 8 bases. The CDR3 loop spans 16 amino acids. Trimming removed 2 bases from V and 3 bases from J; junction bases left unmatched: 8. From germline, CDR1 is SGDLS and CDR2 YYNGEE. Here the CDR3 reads CASSVSRDRITDTQYF. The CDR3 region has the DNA TGTGCCAGCAGCGTTAGCCGGGACAGGATAACAGATACGCAGTATTTT.

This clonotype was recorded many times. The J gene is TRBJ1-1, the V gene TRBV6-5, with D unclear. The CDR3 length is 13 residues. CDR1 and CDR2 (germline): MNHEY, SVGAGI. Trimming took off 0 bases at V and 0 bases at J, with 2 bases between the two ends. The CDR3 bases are TGTGCCAGCAGTTACTCACTGAACACTGAAGCTTTCTTT. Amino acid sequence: CASSYSLNTEAFF.

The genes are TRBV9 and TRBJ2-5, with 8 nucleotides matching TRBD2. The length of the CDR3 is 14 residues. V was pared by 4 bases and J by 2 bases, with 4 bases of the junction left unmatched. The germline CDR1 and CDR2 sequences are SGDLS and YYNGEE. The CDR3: CASSPVAGQETQYF. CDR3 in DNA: TGTGCCAGCAGCCCGGTAGCGGGACAAGAGACCCAGTACTTC.

The CDR3 protein is CSVENRTGRYTF. CDR3 DNA: TGCAGCGTCGAGAATCGGACAGGGCGGTACACCTTC. The chain combines TRBV29-1 with TRBJ1-2, with TRBD1 matching over 8 bases. This CDR3 comprises 12 residues. V was clipped by 6 bases and J by 11 bases; unmatched bases: 11. Germline loops: CDR1 SQVTM, CDR2 ANQGSEA. The full variable domain, completed using reference TRBV29-1 and TRBJ1-2, is SAVISQKPSRDICQRGTSLTIQCQVDSQVTMMFWYRQQPGQSLTLIATANQGSEATYESGFVIDKFPISRPNLTFSTLTVSNMSPEDSSIYLCSVENRTGRYTFGSGTRLTVV.

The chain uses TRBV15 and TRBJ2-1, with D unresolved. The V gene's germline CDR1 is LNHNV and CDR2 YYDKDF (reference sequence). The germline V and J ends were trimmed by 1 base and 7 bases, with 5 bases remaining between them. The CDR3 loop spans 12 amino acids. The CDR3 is CATSRGENEQFF. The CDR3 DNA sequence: TGTGCCACCAGCAGAGGAGAGAATGAGCAGTTCTTC.

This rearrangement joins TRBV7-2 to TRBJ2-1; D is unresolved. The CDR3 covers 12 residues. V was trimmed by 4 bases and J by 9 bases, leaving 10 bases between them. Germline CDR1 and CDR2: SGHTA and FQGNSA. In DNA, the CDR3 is TGTGCCAGCAGCTGGGCTAGAGGTGAGCAGTTCTTC. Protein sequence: CASSWARGEQFF.

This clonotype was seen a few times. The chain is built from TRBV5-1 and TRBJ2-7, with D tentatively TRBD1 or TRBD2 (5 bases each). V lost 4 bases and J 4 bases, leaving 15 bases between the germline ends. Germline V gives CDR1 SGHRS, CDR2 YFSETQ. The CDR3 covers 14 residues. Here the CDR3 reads CASSTRDGRYEQYF. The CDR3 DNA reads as TGCGCCAGCAGCACCCGGGACGGTCGATACGAGCAGTACTTC.

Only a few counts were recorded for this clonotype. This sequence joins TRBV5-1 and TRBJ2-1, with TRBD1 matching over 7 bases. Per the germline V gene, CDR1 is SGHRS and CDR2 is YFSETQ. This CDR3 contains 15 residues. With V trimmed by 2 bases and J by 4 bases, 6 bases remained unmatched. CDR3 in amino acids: CASSLYRGHYNEQFF. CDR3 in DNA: TGCGCCAGCAGCTTATACAGGGGACATTACAATGAGCAGTTCTTC.

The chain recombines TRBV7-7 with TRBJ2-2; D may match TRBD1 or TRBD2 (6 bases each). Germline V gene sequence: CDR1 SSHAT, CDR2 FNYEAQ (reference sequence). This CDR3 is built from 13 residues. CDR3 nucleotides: TGTGCTAGCGCCCCGGGGGCCACCGGGGAGCTGTTTTTT. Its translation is CASAPGATGELFF.

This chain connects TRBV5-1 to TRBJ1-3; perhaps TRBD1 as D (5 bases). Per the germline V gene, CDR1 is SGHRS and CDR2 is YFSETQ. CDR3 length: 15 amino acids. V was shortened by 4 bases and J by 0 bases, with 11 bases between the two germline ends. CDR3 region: CASSPGGNSGNTIYF. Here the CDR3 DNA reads TGCGCCAGCAGCCCGGGGGGAAACTCTGGAAACACCATATATTTT.

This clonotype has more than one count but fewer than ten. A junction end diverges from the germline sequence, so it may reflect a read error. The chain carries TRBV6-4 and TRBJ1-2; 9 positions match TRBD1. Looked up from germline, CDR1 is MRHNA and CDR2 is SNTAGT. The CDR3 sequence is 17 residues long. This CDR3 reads CAISDSGRGQGRYGYTF. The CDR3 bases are TGTGCCATCAGTGACTCGGGTAGGGGACAGGGCCGCTATGGCTACACCTTC.

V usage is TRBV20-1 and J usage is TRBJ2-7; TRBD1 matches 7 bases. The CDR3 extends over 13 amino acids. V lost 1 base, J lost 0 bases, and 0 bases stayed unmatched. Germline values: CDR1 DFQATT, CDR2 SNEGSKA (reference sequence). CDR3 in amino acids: CSARGDSSYEQYF. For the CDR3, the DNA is TGCAGTGCTAGAGGGGACAGCTCCTACGAGCAGTACTTC.

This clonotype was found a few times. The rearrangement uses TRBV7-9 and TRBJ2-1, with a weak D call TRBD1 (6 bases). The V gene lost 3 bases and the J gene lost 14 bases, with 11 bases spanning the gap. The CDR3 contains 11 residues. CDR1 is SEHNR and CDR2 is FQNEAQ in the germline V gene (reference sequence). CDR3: CASSFGDIEFF. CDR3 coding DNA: TGTGCCAGCAGCTTTGGGGACATCGAGTTCTTC. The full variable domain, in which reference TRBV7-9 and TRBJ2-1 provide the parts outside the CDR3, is DTGVSQNPRHKITKRGQNVTFRCDPISEHNRLYWYRQTLGQGPEFLTYFQNEAQLEKSRLLSDRFSAERPKGSFSTLEIQRTEQGDSAMYLCASSFGDIEFFGPGTRLTVL.

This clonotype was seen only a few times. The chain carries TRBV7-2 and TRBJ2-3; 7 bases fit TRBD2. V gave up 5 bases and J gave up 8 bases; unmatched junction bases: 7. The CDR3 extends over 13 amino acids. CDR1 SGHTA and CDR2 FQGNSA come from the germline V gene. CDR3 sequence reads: CASSLPGGGTQYF. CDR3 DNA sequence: TGTGCCAGCAGCCTCCCCGGCGGGGGTACGCAGTATTTT.

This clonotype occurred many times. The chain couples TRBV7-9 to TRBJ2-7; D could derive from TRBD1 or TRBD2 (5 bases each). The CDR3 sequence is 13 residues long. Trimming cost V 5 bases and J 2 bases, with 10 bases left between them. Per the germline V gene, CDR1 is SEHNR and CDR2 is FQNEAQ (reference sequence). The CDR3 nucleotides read TGTGCCAGCAGCCCGGGACCTACCTACGAGCAGTACTTC. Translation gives CASSPGPTYEQYF.

The CDR3 DNA follows: TGTGCCAGCAGCGGCCTCTGGAACAACAATGAGCAGTTCTTC. It encodes CASSGLWNNNEQFF. This chain links TRBV13 with TRBJ2-1; no firm D call. CDR1 and CDR2 (germline): PRHDT, FYEKMQ (reference sequence). The CDR3 is 14 residues long. V was cut by 5 bases and J by 5 bases, with 13 bases left in between.

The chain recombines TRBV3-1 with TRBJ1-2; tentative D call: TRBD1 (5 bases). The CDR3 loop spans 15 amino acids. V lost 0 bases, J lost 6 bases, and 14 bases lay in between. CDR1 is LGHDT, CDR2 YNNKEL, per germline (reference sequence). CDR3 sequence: CASSQDFAGRNGYTF. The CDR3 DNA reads TGTGCCAGCAGCCAAGACTTCGCGGGGCGGAATGGCTACACCTTC. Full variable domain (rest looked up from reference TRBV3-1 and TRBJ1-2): DTAVSQTPKYLVTQMGNDKSIKCEQNLGHDTMYWYKQDSKKFLKIMFSYNNKELIINETVPNRFSPKSPDKAHLNLHINSLELGDSAVYFCASSQDFAGRNGYTFGSGTRLTVV.

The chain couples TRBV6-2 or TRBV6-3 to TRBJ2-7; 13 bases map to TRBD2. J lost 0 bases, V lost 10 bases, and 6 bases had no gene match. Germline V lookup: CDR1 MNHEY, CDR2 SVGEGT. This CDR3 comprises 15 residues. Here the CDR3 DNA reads TGTGCCACCGCGGGACTAGCGGGATCCTCCTACGAGCAGTACTTC. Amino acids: CATAGLAGSSYEQYF.

The CDR3 protein is CSVDPGGRAHNEQFF. The DNA for the CDR3 is TGCAGCGTTGATCCTGGCGGGAGGGCCCACAATGAGCAGTTCTTC. The gene calls are TRBV29-1 and TRBJ2-1; 9 nucleotides align to TRBD2. Germline V gene data show CDR1 as SQVTM and CDR2 as ANQGSEA. The CDR3 spans 15 residues. V shed 3 bases, J shed 5 bases, and the junction held 8 bases outside the gene matches.

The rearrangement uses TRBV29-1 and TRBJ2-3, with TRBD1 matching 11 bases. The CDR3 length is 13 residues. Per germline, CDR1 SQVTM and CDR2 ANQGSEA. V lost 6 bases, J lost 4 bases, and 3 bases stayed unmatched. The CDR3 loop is CSVPGQGADTQYF. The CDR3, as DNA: TGCAGCGTGCCGGGACAGGGGGCAGATACGCAGTATTTT.

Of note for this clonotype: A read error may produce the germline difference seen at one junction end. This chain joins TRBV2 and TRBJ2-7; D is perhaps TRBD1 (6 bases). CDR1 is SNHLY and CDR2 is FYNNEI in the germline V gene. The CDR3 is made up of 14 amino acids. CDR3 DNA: TGTGCCAGCACTGAACCGGACAGACCCTACGAGCAGTACTTC. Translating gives CASTEPDRPYEQYF.

CDR3: CASSAPMGSLSYEQYF. CDR3 bases: TGTGCCAGCAGCGCGCCAATGGGGTCCCTCTCCTACGAGCAGTACTTC. The V and J genes are TRBV9 and TRBJ2-7, with D uncertain. Trimming left V 3 bases short and J 0 bases short, with 16 bases between. The CDR3 spans 16 residues. The V gene's germline CDR1 is SGDLS and CDR2 YYNGEE.